Listed here is a single T cell receptor beta chain. The sample is drawn from a study of blood T cell repertoires in COVID-19. Followed over time, Seattle patients had been enrolled while infection was active. The CDR3 sequence is 17 residues long. Germline CDR1 SGHAT, CDR2 FQNNGV. The V and J ends lost 5 bases and 2 bases, in that order; junction bases with no gene match: 12. In the authors' methods: Estimated nucleated cell counts came from reference gene primer amplification. Method: immunoSEQ multiplex PCR; TCRdb's copy keeps in-frame clones and lacks some. V, J and clone size were drawn from that table, and D and trimming were deduced from the DNA. The table shows over 65,000 clones, with roughly 78% occurring only once.

V usage is TRBV11-2 and J usage is TRBJ2-3, with 8 bases matching TRBD2. Input material: peripheral blood. The origin of this receptor is a man aged 55 to 70 with COVID-19, enrolled during active disease. The CDR3 DNA reads as TGTGCCAGCAGCCGGAGTCCTAGCGGGTTTAACACAGATACGCAGTATTTT. Protein: CASSRSPSGFNTDTQYF.